This record looks at one T cell receptor (beta chain) sequence and its context. The antigen remains undetermined. The CDR3 covers 14 residues. Germline CDR1 is MDHEN and CDR2 is SYDVKM. Trimming removed 7 bases at V and 2 bases at J, with 13 bases between. This entry belongs to a study of early T cells in non-severe SARS-CoV-2 infection. Across the study: Chains stayed unpaired after sequencing of bulk RNA from unsorted whole blood.

Study-wide points: Reliance on VDJdb matching favored anti-spike CD8 responses; private and CD4 specificities were missed.

Each cDNA molecule carried a unique molecular identifier. TCRdb reprocessed the 5' RACE reads with MiXCR, giving one entry per CDR3 protein. The data show nearly 45,000 distinct CDR3 sequences, 9.5% to 13% seen once. The origin of this receptor is an adult who was a healthcare worker with PCR-confirmed SARS-CoV-2 infection or an uninfected control (not recorded which). The V gene is TRBV28, the J gene TRBJ2-3; D uncertain. The sequenced material came from whole blood. As DNA, the CDR3 is TGTGCCAGCATCGAATCCGGGCCCACAGATACGCAGTATTTT. It codes for CASIESGPTDTQYF.